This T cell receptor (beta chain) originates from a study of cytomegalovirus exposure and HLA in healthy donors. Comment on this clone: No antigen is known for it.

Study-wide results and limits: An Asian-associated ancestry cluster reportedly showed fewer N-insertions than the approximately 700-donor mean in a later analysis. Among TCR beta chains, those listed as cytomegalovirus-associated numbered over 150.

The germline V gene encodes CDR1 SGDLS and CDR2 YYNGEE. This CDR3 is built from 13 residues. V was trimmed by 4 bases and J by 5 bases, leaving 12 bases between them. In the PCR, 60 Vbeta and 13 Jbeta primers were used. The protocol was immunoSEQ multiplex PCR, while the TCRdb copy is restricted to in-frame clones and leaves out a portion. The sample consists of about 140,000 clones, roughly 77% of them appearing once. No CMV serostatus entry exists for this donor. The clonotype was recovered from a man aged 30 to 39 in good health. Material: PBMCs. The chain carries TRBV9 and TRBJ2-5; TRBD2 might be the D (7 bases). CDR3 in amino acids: CASSMRGGETQYF. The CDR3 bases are TGTGCCAGCAGCATGAGGGGGGGGGAGACCCAGTACTTC.